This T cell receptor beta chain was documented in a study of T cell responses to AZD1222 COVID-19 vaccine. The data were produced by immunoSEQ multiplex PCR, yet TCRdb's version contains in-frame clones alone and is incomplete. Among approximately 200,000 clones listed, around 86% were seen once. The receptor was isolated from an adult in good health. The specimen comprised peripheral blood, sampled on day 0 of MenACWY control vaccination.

In DNA form, the CDR3 reads TGTGCCAGCAGCTTGGTGGTGGGTAGCTCCTACAATGAGCAGTTCTTC. This translates into CASSLVVGSSYNEQFF. This chain uses TRBV5-4 with TRBJ2-1, with D unclear. This CDR3 is 16 amino acids long. CDR1 and CDR2 (germline): SGHNT, YYREEE (reference sequence). The ends were cut back, 0 bases at V and 0 bases at J, with 10 bases in the middle.